This T cell receptor (beta chain) was identified in a study of shared clonotypes between healthy human individuals (dated by TCRdb to about 2020). Regarding the research as a whole: The cohort comprised two women and a few men aged 18 to 49 years. Per donor, three plates each were used for CD4 naive and CD4 memory, two for CD8 naive, and one for CD8 memory. The study deeply sequenced blood TCR repertoires of five healthy adults to estimate repertoire size and the extent of clonotype sharing between individuals. Different laboratories and diverse techniques were used to prepare libraries and sequence TCR repertoires, to increase sequencing depth and limit assay-specific biases. Each donor's leukapheresis produced roughly between roughly 0.94 and 9.5 billion PBMCs. Beyond this particular receptor, the publication reports: Compared with non-shared clonotypes, the clonotypes found in all four sorted-subset donors had higher generation probabilities. Rarefaction of sorted-subset datasets indicated incomplete sequencing despite the large sequencing depth. Across a handful of donors, approximately 5% of naive CD4, approximately 3.6% of naive CD8, about 2.3% of memory CD4, and 0.3% to 0.45% of memory CD8 clonotypes were shared. The small number of donors limited the genetic and exposure-history diversity represented. Larger estimated clonotype richness was generally found for naive subsets than for memory subsets. Pairwise subsampling led to the expectation that sequencing depth would affect the degree of clonotype sharing among donors. Sampling was limited to blood, and TCR repertoires in tissue likely differ from TCR repertoires in blood.

Using the deep immunoSEQ assay, multiplex PCR amplified TCR CDR3 regions from genomic DNA. For each cell subset, the extracted genomic DNA was distributed evenly across all wells of several immunoSEQ 96-well plates, and each plate served as one replicate. For sorted subsets, each replicate PCR was loaded with 200 ng genomic DNA, equivalent to about 30,000 T cell genomes. The purified libraries were quantified using a Qubit 3.0 fluorometer, sized with a Bioanalyzer 2100, and then quantified again using the KAPA Library Quantification kit. Each immunoSEQ 96-well plate was sequenced on its own single-read 150-cycle Illumina NextSeq 550 flow cell. On the authors' methods: Because the immunoSEQ output held only junctional sequences and lacked quality scores, the filtering could not match the filtering applied to full-length reads. Sequences were annotated with PyIR, a Python wrapper for IgBLAST v1.9, and V/J genes and CDR3 were assigned using IMGT germline references. Any read was removed if the V/J assignment was weak (E-value above 1e-6), the CDR3 was missing, or the read contained stop codons, out-of-frame junctions, or ambiguous translated residues. V3J clonotypes were defined as sequences sharing an identical inferred V gene, J gene, and CDR3 amino acid sequence. The percentage overlap between two repertoires was calculated by dividing the number of shared unique clonotypes by the size of the smaller repertoire. Repertoire richness was assessed with RTK rarefaction, the Chao1 estimator, and Recon v2.1 estimates of unobserved clonotypes. OLGA was used to compute generation probabilities for all TCRbeta clonotypes that the gDNA method yielded from four donors. This is the immuneACCESS table as TCRdb keeps it, with only in-frame sequences that have V and J called. A part of the clones is gone; compared with another copy, unresolved V genes explain less than half, and the rest is unexplained. The V and J calls and clone size come from that table; D and trimming were worked out from the DNA. The sample table lists 1.4 million to 1.5 million clones, roughly 96% of them with a count of one. Of the sample, roughly 1.2% is held by the ten largest clones.

On this clone: It lacks a known antigen. It has no much larger one-base neighbor in the sample; base qualities were not kept. This sample also contains other DNA sequences that code for the same CDR3.

Cut back by 5 bases and 5 bases, the V and J ends lie 13 bases apart. CDR1 and CDR2, per the germline V gene, are SGHTA and FQGTGA. Spanning cysteine to phenylalanine, the CDR3 consists of 13 amino acids. Just CDR3 DNA is preserved here, 39 bases in frame from base 1. Donors were healthy HIV-negative adults with no recently reported acute infections or vaccinations. Every donor was a Caucasian adult residing in Nashville, Tennessee, USA. CD4+ T cells were enriched by magnetic negative selection; naive cells were then positively selected on CD45RA, and the negative fraction formed the memory subset. Blood was obtained by leukapheresis, after which PBMCs were separated by Ficoll-Histopaque density gradient centrifugation and cryopreserved in liquid nitrogen vapor phase. Purity and quantity of every magnetically sorted T cell population were checked by analytical flow cytometry. Genomic DNA was isolated from every sorted fraction and measured by UV absorbance on a Nanodrop 2000c.

The chain couples TRBV7-3 to TRBJ2-7; no confident D gene assignment can be made. Specimen: naive CD4+ T cells sorted from blood. What this sample's cell subset or site label stands for: CD45RA+ positively selected. The receptor was isolated from a man aged 25-45 years in good health. The nucleotide sequence reads TGTGCCAGCAGCCCTAGACCGAGGAACGAGCAGTACTTC. Its protein is CASSPRPRNEQYF.